This T cell receptor (beta chain) was identified in a study of T cells in Graves' hyperthyroidism and ophthalmopathy. V lost 3 bases to trimming and J lost 1 base, with 9 bases between them. The germline V gene has CDR1 SEHNR and CDR2 FQNEAQ (reference sequence). The CDR3 loop spans 14 amino acids. Ten or more counts support this clonotype. Amplified regions were TCR beta CDR3 sequences from RNA transcripts. HTBI primers were used for first-round RT-PCR of the TCR CDR3. MiXCR was run by TCRdb on the multiplex PCR reads, yielding one entry per CDR3 protein. This sample yields approximately 510,000 distinct CDR3 sequences, of which less than 25% are seen a single time; less than 30% belongs to the top ten.

This TCR came from a man younger than 35 with Graves' hyperthyroidism. The chain uses TRBV7-9 and TRBJ2-5, with D unclear. Sequences were obtained from blood. This chain's CDR3 is CASSFSSLQETQYF. CDR3 sequence (DNA): TGTGCCAGCAGCTTTTCCAGCCTCCAAGAGACCCAGTACTTC. The variable domain in full, with the rest retrieved from reference TRBV7-9 and TRBJ2-5, is DTGVSQNPRHKITKRGQNVTFRCDPISEHNRLYWYRQTLGQGPEFLTYFQNEAQLEKSRLLSDRFSAERPKGSFSTLEIQRTEQGDSAMYLCASSFSSLQETQYFGPGTRLLVL.